Listed below are T cell receptor beta chains from one sample, sequenced in a study of early T cells in non-severe SARS-CoV-2 infection. TCRdb itself ran the 5' RACE reads through MiXCR, one entry per CDR3 protein. The table shows 25,000 to 30,000 distinct CDR3 sequences, with approximately 5.4% occurring only once. The source material was whole blood. These receptors all stem from an adult who was a healthcare worker with PCR-confirmed SARS-CoV-2 infection or an uninfected control (not recorded which). Each CDR3 is given without its conserved first and last residue. Each record gives: D gene, V gene, J gene, CDR3 protein. A D gene is named only where the DNA matches it firmly.

D: -; V: TRBV4-1; J: TRBJ2-1; CDR3: ASSQGSGPRNEQF
D: -; V: TRBV5-4; J: TRBJ2-2; CDR3: ASSPNVANTGELF
D: -; V: TRBV7-2; J: TRBJ1-2; CDR3: ASSLGPGREGYT
D: -; V: TRBV6-5; J: TRBJ2-3; CDR3: ASSRLVGTDTQY
D: TRBD1; V: TRBV7-2; J: TRBJ2-7; CDR3: ASSLRGTGTYEQY
D: -; V: TRBV6-6; J: TRBJ2-2; CDR3: ASSYKTANTGELF
D: TRBD2; V: TRBV5-1; J: TRBJ2-1; CDR3: ASSLRTSGPSYNEQF
D: -; V: TRBV18; J: TRBJ2-5; CDR3: ASSPQPMRQETQY
D: -; V: TRBV5-1; J: TRBJ1-6; CDR3: ASSFWVEVPNSPLH
D: -; V: TRBV6-5; J: TRBJ2-7; CDR3: ASSYSTVMPDYEQY